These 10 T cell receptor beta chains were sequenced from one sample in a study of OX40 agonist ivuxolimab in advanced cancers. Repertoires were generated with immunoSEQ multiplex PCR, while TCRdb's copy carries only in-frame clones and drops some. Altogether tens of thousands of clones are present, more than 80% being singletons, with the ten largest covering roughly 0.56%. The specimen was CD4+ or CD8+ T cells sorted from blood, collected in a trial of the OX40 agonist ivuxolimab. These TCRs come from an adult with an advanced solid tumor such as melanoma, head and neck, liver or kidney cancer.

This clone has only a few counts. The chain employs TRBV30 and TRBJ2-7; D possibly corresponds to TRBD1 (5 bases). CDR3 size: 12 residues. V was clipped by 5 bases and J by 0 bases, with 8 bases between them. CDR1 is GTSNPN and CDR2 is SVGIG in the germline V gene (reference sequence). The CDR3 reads CAWGRGSYEQYF. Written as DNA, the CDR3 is TGTGCCTGGGGTAGGGGCTCCTACGAGCAGTACTTC.

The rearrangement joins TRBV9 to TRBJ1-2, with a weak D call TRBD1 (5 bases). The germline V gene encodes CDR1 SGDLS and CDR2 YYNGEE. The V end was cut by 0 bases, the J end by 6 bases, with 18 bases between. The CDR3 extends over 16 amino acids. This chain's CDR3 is CASSVASEGTQDGYTF. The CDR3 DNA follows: TGTGCCAGCAGCGTAGCGTCGGAGGGGACCCAGGATGGCTACACCTTC.

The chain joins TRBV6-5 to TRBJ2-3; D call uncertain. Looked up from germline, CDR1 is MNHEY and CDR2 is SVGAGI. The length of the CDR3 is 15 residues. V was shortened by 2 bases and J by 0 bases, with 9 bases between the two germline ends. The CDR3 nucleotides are TGTGCCAGCAGTTACGGACCAGCTAGCACAGATACGCAGTATTTT. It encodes CASSYGPASTDTQYF.

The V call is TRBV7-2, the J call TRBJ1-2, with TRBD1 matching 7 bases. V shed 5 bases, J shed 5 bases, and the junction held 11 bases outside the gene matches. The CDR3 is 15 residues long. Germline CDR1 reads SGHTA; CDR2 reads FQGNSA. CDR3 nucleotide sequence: TGTGCCAGCAGCAAACCCTTCAGGGGGACTTATGGCTACACCTTC. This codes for CASSKPFRGTYGYTF.

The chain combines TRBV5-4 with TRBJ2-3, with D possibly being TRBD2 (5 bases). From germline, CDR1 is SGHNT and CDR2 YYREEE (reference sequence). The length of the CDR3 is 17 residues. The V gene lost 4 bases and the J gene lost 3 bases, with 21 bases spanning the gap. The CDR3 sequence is CASSMDGINPLTDTQYF. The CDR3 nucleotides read TGTGCCAGCAGCATGGACGGGATAAACCCTTTAACAGATACGCAGTATTTT.

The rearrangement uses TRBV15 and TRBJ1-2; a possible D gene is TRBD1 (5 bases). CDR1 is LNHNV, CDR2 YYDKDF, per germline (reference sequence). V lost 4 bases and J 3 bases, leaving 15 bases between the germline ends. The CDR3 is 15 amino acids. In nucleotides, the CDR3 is TGTGCCACCAGCAAAGACAGCCCGGGGCACTATGGCTACACCTTC. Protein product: CATSKDSPGHYGYTF.

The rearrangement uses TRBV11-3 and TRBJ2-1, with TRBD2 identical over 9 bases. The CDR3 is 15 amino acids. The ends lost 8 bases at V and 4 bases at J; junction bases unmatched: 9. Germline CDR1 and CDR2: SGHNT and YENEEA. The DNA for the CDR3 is TGTGCCAGCGGCAGAGCGGGAGGCCTTTACAATGAGCAGTTCTTC. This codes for CASGRAGGLYNEQFF.

In nucleotides, the CDR3 is TGCGCCAGCAGCAGGGGGACAACGAACACCGGGGAGCTGTTTTTT. Encoded protein: CASSRGTTNTGELFF. This rearrangement joins TRBV5-1 to TRBJ2-2, with D tentatively TRBD1 (6 bases). This CDR3 is built from 15 residues. Trimming stripped 4 bases from V and 0 bases from J, with 10 bases between. In germline, CDR1 is SGHRS, CDR2 YFSETQ.

This CDR3 is CASGLGVRGTEAFF. The DNA for the CDR3 is TGCGCCAGTGGACTGGGGGTTCGAGGGACTGAAGCTTTCTTT. This chain uses TRBV5-1 with TRBJ1-1, with D tentatively TRBD1 (5 bases). With 8 bases removed from V and 5 bases from J, the gap between germline ends came to 19 bases. CDR3 length: 14 residues. Germline V gene lookup returns CDR1 SGHRS and CDR2 YFSETQ.

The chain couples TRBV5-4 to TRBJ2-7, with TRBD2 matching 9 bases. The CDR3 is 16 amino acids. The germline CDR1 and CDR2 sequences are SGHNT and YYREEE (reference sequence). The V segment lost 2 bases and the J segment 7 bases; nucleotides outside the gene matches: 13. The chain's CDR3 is CASSLGPSGVYREQYF. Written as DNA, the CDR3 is TGTGCCAGCAGCTTAGGGCCTAGCGGGGTGTATAGGGAGCAGTACTTC.